This TCR beta chain was recorded in a study of blood T cell repertoires in COVID-19. Across the whole study: Acute-phase and convalescent COVID-19 samples originated in the United States, Italy and Spain.

Assay: immunoSEQ multiplex PCR; the TCRdb copy retains only in-frame clones and omits some. The table lists over 55,000 clones, roughly 85% of them singletons. Germline assignment: CDR1 MNHEY and CDR2 SVGAGI. CDR3 size: 15 residues. Trimming pared 0 bases from V and 2 bases from J, leaving 7 bases between. This chain connects TRBV6-5 to TRBJ1-4, with D perhaps matching TRBD1 (6 bases). The source material was peripheral blood. This TCR was recovered from a man over 45 with acute or convalescent COVID-19. This CDR3 is CASSYSGHTNEKLFF. CDR3 coding DNA: TGTGCCAGCAGTTACTCGGGACATACTAATGAAAAACTGTTTTTT.